This T cell receptor (beta chain) was identified in a study of cytomegalovirus exposure and HLA in healthy donors. With 60 Vbeta and 13 Jbeta primers, the PCR was carried out. The assay was immunoSEQ multiplex PCR, and TCRdb's table has in-frame clones only and misses some. Here the sample spans 130,000 to 150,000 clones, around 84% being singletons. Germline CDR1 reads ENHRY; CDR2 reads SYGVKD. The trim removed 0 bases at V and 0 bases at J, leaving 0 bases unmatched. The CDR3 loop spans 15 amino acids. The receptor's source is a boy aged 2 to 10 in good health and CMV-seronegative. The chain employs TRBV10-3 and TRBJ2-7, with 9 bases identical to TRBD1. The sequenced sample was PBMCs. The CDR3 is CAISESTGGSYEQYF. In DNA, the CDR3 is TGTGCCATCAGTGAGTCGACAGGGGGCTCCTACGAGCAGTACTTC.